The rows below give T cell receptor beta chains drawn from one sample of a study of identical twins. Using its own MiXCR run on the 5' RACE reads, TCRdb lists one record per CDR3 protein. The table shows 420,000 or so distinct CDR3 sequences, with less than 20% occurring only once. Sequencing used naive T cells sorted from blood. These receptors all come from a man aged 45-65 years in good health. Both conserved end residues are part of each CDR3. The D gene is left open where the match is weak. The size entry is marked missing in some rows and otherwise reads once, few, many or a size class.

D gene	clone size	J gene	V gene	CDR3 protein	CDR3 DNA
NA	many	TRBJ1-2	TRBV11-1	CASSLIDWDYREGSGYTF	TGTGCCAGCAGCTTAATCGATTGGGACTACCGTGAGGGCAGCGGCTACACCTTC
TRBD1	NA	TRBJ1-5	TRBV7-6	CASSLGTGGSNQPQHF	TGTGCCAGCAGCTTGGGGACAGGGGGCTCCAATCAGCCCCAGCATTTT
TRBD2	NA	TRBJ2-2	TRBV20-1	CSARKRGLAGVGGELFF	TGCAGTGCTAGAAAGCGGGGACTAGCGGGAGTTGGCGGGGAGCTGTTTTTT
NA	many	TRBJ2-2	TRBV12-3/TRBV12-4	CASSLAGGTGELFF	TGTGCCAGCAGCTTAGCTGGCGGAACCGGGGAGCTGTTTTTT
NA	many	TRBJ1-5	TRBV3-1	CASSQAPRANQPQHF	TGTGCCAGCAGCCAAGCCCCCCGGGCCAATCAGCCCCAGCATTTT
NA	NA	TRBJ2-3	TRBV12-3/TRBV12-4	CASNRRETDTQYF	TGTGCCAGCAACCGAAGGGAAACAGATACGCAGTATTTT
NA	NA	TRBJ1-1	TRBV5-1	CASSPNDRAEAFF	TGCGCCAGCAGCCCGAATGACAGAGCTGAAGCTTTCTTT
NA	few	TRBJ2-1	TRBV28	CASTRRQGGYEQFF	TGTGCCAGCACCAGAAGGCAGGGGGGCTATGAGCAGTTCTTC
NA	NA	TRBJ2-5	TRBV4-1	CASSQAPVGQETQYF	TGCGCCAGCAGCCAAGCCCCAGTGGGGCAAGAGACCCAGTACTTC
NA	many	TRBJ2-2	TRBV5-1	CASSTGSVLNTGELFF	TGCGCCAGCAGCACAGGGTCGGTCCTGAACACCGGGGAGCTGTTTTTT
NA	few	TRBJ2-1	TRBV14	CASSQDLGLAEQFF	TGTGCCAGCAGCCAAGATCTAGGTCTTGCTGAGCAGTTCTTC
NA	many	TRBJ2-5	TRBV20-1	CSARDDMGQETQYF	TGCAGTGCTAGAGATGACATGGGCCAAGAGACCCAGTACTTC
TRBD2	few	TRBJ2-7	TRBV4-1	CASRSRLAGDLNSYEQYF	TGCGCCAGCAGATCAAGACTAGCGGGGGACCTAAACTCCTACGAGCAGTACTTC
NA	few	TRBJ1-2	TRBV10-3	CAIRTRDNYGYTF	TGTGCCATCAGGACTAGGGACAACTATGGCTACACCTTC
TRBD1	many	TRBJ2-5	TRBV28	CASSLHSDRGRTQYF	TGTGCCAGCAGTCTACACTCTGACAGGGGACGGACCCAGTACTTC
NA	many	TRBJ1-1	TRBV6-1	CASSVYRWNTEAFF	TGTGCCAGCAGTGTTTACAGGTGGAACACTGAAGCTTTCTTT
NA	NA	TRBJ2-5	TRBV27	CASSPDGRGETQYF	TGTGCCAGCAGCCCGGACGGGAGAGGAGAGACCCAGTACTTC
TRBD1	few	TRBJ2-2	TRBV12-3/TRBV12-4	CASKAGTVLVGELFF	TGTGCCAGCAAGGCCGGGACAGTACTTGTCGGGGAGCTGTTTTTT
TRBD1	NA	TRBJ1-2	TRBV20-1	CSARGWDSLFGYTF	TGCAGTGCTAGAGGGTGGGACAGCCTCTTTGGCTACACCTTC
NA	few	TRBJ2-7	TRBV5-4	CASSLNPTSYEQYF	TGTGCCAGCAGCTTAAACCCAACTTCCTACGAGCAGTACTTC
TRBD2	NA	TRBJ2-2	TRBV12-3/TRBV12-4	CASRIAGGPHSGELFF	TGTGCCAGCAGGATCGCGGGGGGGCCGCACTCCGGGGAGCTGTTTTTT
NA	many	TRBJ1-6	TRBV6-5	CASSYSKQDRAVGSPLHF	TGTGCCAGCAGTTACTCGAAACAGGATAGGGCGGTGGGATCACCCCTCCACTTT